This entry lists 24 T cell receptor beta chains sequenced from one sample in a study of PD-L1 blockade in urothelial cancer. Libraries were prepared by immunoSEQ multiplex PCR; TCRdb keeps only in-frame clonotypes and omits some of them. The sample lists more than 30,000 clones; around nine tenths were seen once. Sample: PBMCs, taken around atezolizumab (anti-PD-L1) treatment. The receptors originated from a man aged 55 to 70 with urothelial cancer.

The rearrangement uses TRBV29-1 and TRBJ1-4; the D gene is possibly TRBD1 (5 bases). The CDR3 has 13 amino acids. CDR1 is SQVTM and CDR2 is ANQGSEA in the germline V gene. Trimming removed 4 bases at V and 7 bases at J, with 13 bases between. The CDR3 is CSVGGREGEKLFF. For the CDR3, the DNA is TGCAGCGTTGGTGGCAGGGAGGGTGAAAAACTGTTTTTT.

The rearrangement uses TRBV30 and TRBJ2-4; D gene ambiguous. The CDR3 consists of 13 residues. Germline lookup yields CDR1 GTSNPN and CDR2 SVGIG (reference sequence). V was shortened by 1 base and J by 0 bases, with 4 bases between the two germline ends. CDR3 residues: CAWSGIAKNIQYF. Written as DNA, the CDR3 is TGTGCCTGGAGTGGTATAGCCAAAAACATTCAGTACTTC.

The rearrangement joins TRBV29-1 to TRBJ2-5; no clear D. From germline, CDR1 is SQVTM and CDR2 ANQGSEA. Trimming removed 6 bases from V and 3 bases from J, with 8 bases in between. The CDR3 runs 11 residues. This CDR3 reads CSVAPEETQYF. The CDR3 DNA follows: TGCAGCGTAGCTCCCGAAGAGACCCAGTACTTC.

The J gene is TRBJ2-3, the V gene TRBV28; TRBD1 agrees at 9 bases. Germline CDR1 is MDHEN and CDR2 is SYDVKM. With V trimmed by 2 bases and J by 2 bases, 5 bases remained unmatched. The CDR3 extends over 16 amino acids. The chain's CDR3 is CASSLPQGAFTDTQYF. The CDR3, as DNA: TGTGCCAGCAGTTTACCACAGGGGGCGTTCACAGATACGCAGTATTTT.

This chain joins TRBV5-1 and TRBJ1-4, with D possibly being TRBD1 (5 bases). Germline V CDR1 and CDR2: SGHRS, YFSETQ. This CDR3 is built from 18 residues. Trimming left V 5 bases short and J 4 bases short, with 24 bases between. The CDR3 is CASRLGLDTVLRNEKLFF. The CDR3 DNA reads TGCGCCAGCAGGTTAGGTTTGGACACAGTTCTGCGTAATGAAAAACTGTTTTTT.

V is TRBV5-5 and J is TRBJ2-2; D not resolved. Germline loops: CDR1 SGHKS, CDR2 YYEKEE (reference sequence). This CDR3 has 16 amino acids. The V gene lost 3 bases and the J gene lost 1 base, with 13 bases spanning the gap. The CDR3 loop is CASSSSTEMNTGELFF. Here the CDR3 DNA reads TGTGCCAGCAGCTCGTCCACGGAGATGAACACCGGGGAGCTGTTTTTT.

The chain couples TRBV6-5 to TRBJ2-4; a possible D gene is TRBD1 (5 bases). Germline CDR1 and CDR2: MNHEY and SVGAGI. This CDR3 comprises 16 residues. Trimming left V 0 bases short and J 0 bases short, with 9 bases between. CDR3 nucleotides: TGTGCCAGCAGTTACTCCTCGACAGTAGCCAAAAACATTCAGTACTTC. Encoded protein: CASSYSSTVAKNIQYF.

V usage is TRBV5-8 and J usage is TRBJ1-1; maybe TRBD1 (6 bases). Trimming pared 1 base from V and 10 bases from J, leaving 26 bases between. The CDR3 is made up of 17 amino acids. In germline, CDR1 is SGHTS, CDR2 YDEGEE. CDR3 DNA: TGTGCCAGCAGCTTGTTCGCCGTCCCGAACAGGGAATTGGGAGCTTTCTTT. Translated, it gives CASSLFAVPNRELGAFF.

The gene calls are TRBV9 and TRBJ2-7, with 15 bases fitting TRBD2. The CDR3 is 19 residues long. Germline V gene lookup returns CDR1 SGDLS and CDR2 YYNGEE. The J segment lost 4 bases and the V segment lost 2 bases, leaving 13 bases of the junction unmatched. Here the CDR3 DNA reads TGTGCCAGCAGCGTTACCGGTGGACTAGCGGGAGGGCCTGTTTACGAGCAGTACTTC. This encodes CASSVTGGLAGGPVYEQYF.

Here the CDR3 reads CASSVEDSYGYTF. CDR3 nucleotide sequence: TGTGCCAGCAGCGTAGAGGACAGCTATGGCTACACCTTC. The chain combines TRBV9 with TRBJ1-2, with D maybe TRBD1 (6 bases). Deletions cut 0 bases from V and 4 bases from J, with 7 bases between. This CDR3 region has 13 residues. The germline V gene has CDR1 SGDLS and CDR2 YYNGEE.

This chain links TRBV5-1 with TRBJ2-2; 8 bases are a match to TRBD1. The CDR3 is 13 residues long. Trimming cost V 5 bases and J 4 bases; bases outside gene matches: 1. Germline V gene data show CDR1 as SGHRS and CDR2 as YFSETQ. The CDR3 nucleotides are TGCGCCAGCAGACAGGGGGTCACCGGGGAGCTGTTTTTT. It codes for CASRQGVTGELFF. The variable domain in full, with the rest retrieved from reference TRBV5-1 and TRBJ2-2, is KAGVTQTPRYLIKTRGQQVTLSCSPISGHRSVSWYQQTPGQGLQFLFEYFSETQRNKGNFPGRFSGRQFSNSRSEMNVSTLELGDSALYLCASRQGVTGELFFGEGSRLTVL.

This clone was seen a handful of times. The chain joins TRBV9 to TRBJ2-3, with 10 positions matching TRBD2. Unmatched junction bases numbered 17, after V lost 7 bases and J lost 0 bases. There are 19 residues in the CDR3. Germline V gene lookup returns CDR1 SGDLS and CDR2 YYNGEE. CDR3 in amino acids: CASQNPLAGAMTSTDTQYF. The CDR3 DNA reads as TGTGCCAGCCAGAACCCTCTAGCGGGGGCCATGACTAGCACAGATACGCAGTATTTT. The whole variable domain, filled in from reference TRBV9 and TRBJ2-3, reads DSGVTQTPKHLITATGQRVTLRCSPRSGDLSVYWYQQSLDQGLQFLIQYYNGEERAKGNILERFSAQQFPDLHSELNLSSLELGDSALYFCASQNPLAGAMTSTDTQYFGPGTRLTVL.

The chain links TRBV5-5 to TRBJ1-1, with 7 nucleotides matching TRBD1. Unmatched junction bases numbered 18, after V lost 1 base and J lost 3 bases. Germline V lookup: CDR1 SGHKS, CDR2 YYEKEE (reference sequence). The CDR3 sequence is 19 residues long. The CDR3 is CASSLIGRGSDRTDTEAFF. The CDR3 DNA sequence: TGTGCCAGCAGCTTGATTGGCCGGGGGTCGGACAGGACGGACACTGAAGCTTTCTTT.

The gene calls are TRBV10-1 and TRBJ1-5; 7 nucleotides line up with TRBD1. The CDR3 is 17 residues long. V shed 3 bases and J 1 base; nucleotides not matched to a gene: 9. Germline lookup yields CDR1 WNHNN and CDR2 SYGVQD (reference sequence). The CDR3 DNA is TGCGCCAGCAGTGACTCTTACAGGGGTGTAAGCAATCAGCCCCAGCATTTT. This translates into CASSDSYRGVSNQPQHF.

The rearrangement uses TRBV2 and TRBJ2-3; 7 positions agree with TRBD1. Germline trimming cut 6 bases from V and 2 bases from J; bases unmatched to any gene: 8. The CDR3 has 15 residues. In germline, CDR1 is SNHLY, CDR2 FYNNEI. The CDR3 protein is CASSLEDRSTDTQYF. The CDR3, as DNA: TGTGCCAGCAGCCTCGAGGACAGGTCCACAGATACGCAGTATTTT.

The V gene is TRBV5-1, the J gene TRBJ1-4; 9 bases are a match to TRBD1. V was clipped by 4 bases and J by 4 bases; unmatched bases: 2. The CDR3 is 14 amino acids. The germline V gene encodes CDR1 SGHRS and CDR2 YFSETQ. CDR3 region: CASSPGQGNEKLFF. The CDR3 DNA follows: TGCGCCAGCAGCCCGGGACAGGGTAATGAAAAACTGTTTTTT.

The chain joins TRBV6-1 to TRBJ2-7; 15 bases are a match to TRBD2. Germline V gene lookup returns CDR1 MNHNS and CDR2 SASEGT. The CDR3 totals 15 residues. With 6 bases clipped from V and 3 bases from J, the junction kept 3 bases outside the gene matches. The CDR3 region has the DNA TGTGCCAGCAGGGGGACTAGCGGGGGGTACTACGAGCAGTACTTC. The encoded protein is CASRGTSGGYYEQYF.

This chain links TRBV12-5 with TRBJ1-2; 11 bases match TRBD1. CDR3 size: 15 residues. The germline V gene has CDR1 LGHNT and CDR2 FRNRAP. Unmatched junction bases numbered 11, after V lost 6 bases and J lost 8 bases. As DNA, the CDR3 is TGTGCTAGTGGGACCGGGACAGGGGGTCGGGACGGCTACACCTTC. It codes for CASGTGTGGRDGYTF.

This sequence joins TRBV15 and TRBJ2-2; maybe TRBD2 (5 bases). This CDR3 has 16 residues. V lost 0 bases to trimming and J lost 2 bases, with 10 bases between them. CDR1 and CDR2 from the germline V gene are LNHNV and YYDKDF (reference sequence). The CDR3 reads CATSRDQTGNTGELFF. The CDR3 coding sequence is TGTGCCACCAGCAGAGATCAAACGGGAAACACCGGGGAGCTGTTTTTT. The entire variable domain, with the rest obtained from reference TRBV15 and TRBJ2-2, is as follows: DAMVIQNPRYQVTQFGKPVTLSCSQTLNHNVMYWYQQKSSQAPKLLFHYYDKDFNNEADTPDNFQSRRPNTSFCFLDIRSPGLGDTAMYLCATSRDQTGNTGELFFGEGSRLTVL.

The V gene is TRBV9, the J gene TRBJ2-7; TRBD1 matches at 7 bases. Per the germline V gene, CDR1 is SGDLS and CDR2 is YYNGEE. The CDR3 consists of 15 residues. The V segment lost 0 bases and the J segment 7 bases; nucleotides outside the gene matches: 10. CDR3 in DNA: TGTGCCAGCAGCGTAGGAGGGGGCCCTCTGAGGGAGCAGTACTTC. It encodes CASSVGGGPLREQYF.

This chain uses TRBV28 with TRBJ2-7; no clear D gene. Trimming left V 4 bases short and J 4 bases short, with 5 bases between. This CDR3 comprises 11 residues. Germline values: CDR1 MDHEN, CDR2 SYDVKM. DNA of the CDR3: TGTGCCAGCAGTTCAAATTACGAGCAGTACTTC. It translates to CASSSNYEQYF. Looking up the rest from reference TRBV28 and TRBJ2-7 gives the full variable domain: DVKVTQSSRYLVKRTGEKVFLECVQDMDHENMFWYRQDPGLGLRLIYFSYDVKMKEKGDIPEGYSVSREKKERFSLILESASTNQTSMYLCASSSNYEQYFGPGTRLTVT.

The chain has TRBV27 and TRBJ2-7; no clear D. This CDR3 spans 14 amino acids. Germline V gene lookup returns CDR1 MNHEY and CDR2 SMNVEV (reference sequence). V lost 3 bases and J lost 5, with 14 bases in between. CDR3 coding DNA: TGTGCCAGCAGTTTTGCCCTATCGGGTCACGAGCAGTACTTC. Protein: CASSFALSGHEQYF.

The rearrangement uses TRBV5-6 and TRBJ2-1, with TRBD2 matching 8 bases. CDR3 size: 16 residues. Trimming at V came to 6 bases and at J to 2 bases, leaving 10 bases not matched to a gene. Germline V gene sequence: CDR1 SGHDT, CDR2 YYEEEE. CDR3 nucleotide sequence: TGTGCCAGCATCGAGATCGGGCGGGAGGCCTACAATGAGCAGTTCTTC. Its protein product is CASIEIGREAYNEQFF.

The chain couples TRBV7-6 to TRBJ2-1, with D tentatively TRBD2 (6 bases). V was cut by 4 bases and J by 0 bases, with 16 bases left in between. The CDR3 is 17 amino acids. Per the germline V gene, CDR1 is SGHVS and CDR2 is FNYEAQ. The CDR3 coding sequence is TGTGCCAGCAGCTCGGTGGGACTCATCAGCTCCTACAATGAGCAGTTCTTC. This gives the protein CASSSVGLISSYNEQFF. The whole variable domain, filled in from reference TRBV7-6 and TRBJ2-1, reads GAGVSQSPRYKVTKRGQDVALRCDPISGHVSLYWYRQALGQGPEFLTYFNYEAQQDKSGLPNDRFSAERPEGSISTLTIQRTEQRDSAMYRCASSSVGLISSYNEQFFGPGTRLTVL.